These 14 T cell receptor beta chains were all obtained from the same sample, sequenced in a study of T cells in Graves' hyperthyroidism and ophthalmopathy (dated by TCRdb to between 2018 and 2020). Receptor amplification or capture employed multiplex PCR. TCRdb records Illumina HiSeq 2000 as the sequencer. The TCR beta CDR3 regions were amplified from the RNA transcripts. The TCR CDR3 was subjected to a first round of RT-PCR using the HTBI primer set and the Qiagen OneStep RT-PCR kit. Using fastp at Q25 and MiXCR, TCRdb reprocessed the public reads and kept productive beta chains. Each entry is one CDR3 protein sequence, shown with its most common DNA and genes. A total of hundreds of thousands of distinct CDR3 sequences appear in this sample, about 45% of them only once. The ten largest clones take up more than 7% of the sample. The sample consisted of peripheral blood or thyroid tissue (not recorded which). The receptor source for this set is an adult man with Graves' disease, either hyperthyroidism or ophthalmopathy (not recorded which).

This clonotype was counted only a few times. This chain joins TRBV9 and TRBJ2-7; the D gene is possibly TRBD1 (5 bases). CDR3 length: 15 amino acids. CDR1 is SGDLS and CDR2 is YYNGEE in the germline V gene. Trimming removed 2 bases at V and 1 base at J, with 13 bases between. The CDR3 nucleotides are TGTGCCAGCAGCGTCGACAGACGAAATTCCTACGAGCAGTACTTC. Translation: CASSVDRRNSYEQYF.

This clonotype was seen many times. This chain joins TRBV29-1 and TRBJ2-7; D uncertain. V was shortened by 3 bases and J by 0 bases, with 9 bases between the two germline ends. Germline V gene data show CDR1 as SQVTM and CDR2 as ANQGSEA. The CDR3 runs 13 residues. The CDR3 region has the DNA TGCAGCGTTGAGGGCAGCAGCTCCTACGAGCAGTACTTC. Protein: CSVEGSSSYEQYF.

J is TRBJ1-2 and V is TRBV25-1; TRBD1 might be the D (6 bases). Per the germline V gene, CDR1 is MGHDK and CDR2 is SYGVNS. Trimming took 6 bases from V and 0 from J, leaving 17 bases between them. The CDR3 sequence is 16 residues long. DNA for the CDR3: TGTGCCAGCAGCAGACCCGGACAGCTCACTAACTATGGCTACACCTTC. It yields the protein CASSRPGQLTNYGYTF.

The sample holds a few counts of this clonotype. This chain connects TRBV7-8 to TRBJ2-7, with TRBD2 matching over 11 bases. The V gene's germline CDR1 is SGHVS and CDR2 FQNEAQ. Trimming took 4 bases from V and 3 from J; bases not matched to a gene: 5. CDR3 size: 15 residues. CDR3 sequence reads: CASSSGTSGYYEQYF. As DNA, the CDR3 is TGTGCCAGCAGCTCAGGGACTAGCGGCTACTACGAGCAGTACTTC.

This chain connects TRBV10-3 to TRBJ2-2; 10 bases align to TRBD2. V trimming: 3 bases; J trimming: 5 bases; junction bases outside the gene matches: 9. This CDR3 comprises 17 residues. Looked up from germline, CDR1 is ENHRY and CDR2 is SYGVKD. This chain's CDR3 is CAISDRAGGSYTGELFF. In DNA form, the CDR3 reads TGTGCCATCAGTGATCGAGCGGGAGGGAGCTATACCGGGGAGCTGTTTTTT.

The rearrangement joins TRBV29-1 to TRBJ1-2, with 8 positions matching TRBD1. V gave up 6 bases and J gave up 3 bases; unmatched junction bases: 6. Germline CDR1 SQVTM, CDR2 ANQGSEA. The CDR3 covers 13 residues. The CDR3 reads CSVTTGAYYGYTF. The CDR3 DNA follows: TGCAGCGTGACGACAGGGGCTTACTATGGCTACACCTTC.

This chain connects TRBV10-3 to TRBJ2-5, with a weak D call TRBD1 (6 bases). Looked up from germline, CDR1 is ENHRY and CDR2 is SYGVKD. The CDR3 spans 11 residues. V was clipped by 3 bases and J by 9 bases, with 8 bases between them. CDR3 coding DNA: TGTGCCATCAGTGAAGAGGGGGCCCAGTACTTC. It translates to CAISEEGAQYF.

The rearrangement uses TRBV2 and TRBJ1-4; 7 bases align to TRBD1. Germline V CDR1 and CDR2: SNHLY, FYNNEI. The CDR3 covers 16 residues. The J segment lost 4 bases and the V segment lost 2 bases, leaving 7 bases of the junction unmatched. DNA for the CDR3: TGTGCCAGCAGTGAATATCGACAGGGCCATAATGAAAAACTGTTTTTT. Protein product: CASSEYRQGHNEKLFF.

This clonotype showed up just once. V gene TRBV24-1 combines with J gene TRBJ1-5; 10 bases align to TRBD1. V shed 5 bases and J 5 bases; nucleotides not matched to a gene: 5. Per germline, CDR1 KGHDR and CDR2 SFDVKD. CDR3 length: 15 amino acids. CDR3 coding DNA: TGTGCCACCAGTGGGCGGACAGGGGGAGATCAGCCCCAGCATTTT. It encodes CATSGRTGGDQPQHF.

The rearrangement joins TRBV2 to TRBJ1-2; maybe TRBD1 (6 bases). CDR3 length: 13 residues. V dropped 5 bases and J dropped 3 bases, with 10 bases sitting between them. CDR1 and CDR2 (germline): SNHLY, FYNNEI. The chain's CDR3 is CASSTGYHYGYTF. For the CDR3, the DNA is TGTGCCAGCAGTACAGGGTATCACTATGGCTACACCTTC.

This clonotype was observed a handful of times. CDR3 protein: CASSLGSVSGNTIYF. The CDR3 DNA reads as TGTGCCAGCAGCTTAGGGTCCGTCTCTGGAAACACCATATATTTT. The chain recombines TRBV7-2 with TRBJ1-3, with D unclear. The CDR3 is 15 amino acids. The germline V gene encodes CDR1 SGHTA and CDR2 FQGNSA. V lost 1 base and J lost 0, with 7 bases in between.

This clonotype came up a few times. J is TRBJ1-5 and V is TRBV20-1, with TRBD1 as a possible D gene (5 bases). Germline CDR1 DFQATT, CDR2 SNEGSKA (reference sequence). V lost 0 bases, J lost 4 bases, and 10 bases lay in between. The CDR3 has 14 residues. The CDR3 here is CSARDRAGNQPQHF. In DNA, the CDR3 is TGCAGTGCTAGAGATCGGGCAGGGAATCAGCCCCAGCATTTT.

This clonotype was counted a few times. The rearrangement uses TRBV7-9 and TRBJ2-5; the match to TRBD1 covers 8 bases. Germline values: CDR1 SEHNR, CDR2 FQNEAQ (reference sequence). CDR3 length equals 16 residues. The V gene end was trimmed by 5 bases and the J gene end by 1 base; junction bases not matched to a gene: 9. The CDR3 region is CASSQSTGTGQETQYF. CDR3 sequence (DNA): TGTGCCAGCAGCCAATCTACCGGGACAGGCCAAGAGACCCAGTACTTC.

J is TRBJ2-5 and V is TRBV6-5, with D uncertain. V lost 5 bases to trimming and J lost 5 bases, with 12 bases between them. Germline V gene lookup returns CDR1 MNHEY and CDR2 SVGAGI. The CDR3 is 13 amino acids. CDR3 in DNA: TGTGCCAGCAGTGAAGTGGTGGAGGAGACCCAGTACTTC. This codes for CASSEVVEETQYF.